This TCR beta chain emerged from a study of beta chain features in type 1 diabetes. Every isolated RNA sample was fully reverse transcribed, so sequencing captured expressed TCRB transcripts. Here immunoSEQ multiplex PCR was the method, and the copy in TCRdb shows in-frame clones only, minus some. The table includes 150,000 to 200,000 clones, approximately 8.4% detected once. Germline V gene data show CDR1 as SGHTA and CDR2 as FQGNSA. V lost 3 bases and J lost 6; bases outside the gene matches: 3. The CDR3 has 13 amino acids. Findings and caveats of the study: PCR might pick shorter templates more often, in the same way for patients and controls.

This clone was detected a few times. Its matching antigen is unknown. The chain combines TRBV7-2 with TRBJ2-5, with 8 bases fitting TRBD1. This receptor was obtained from a woman aged 18 to 35 in good health. The sample comprised central memory CD4+ T cells from blood. Here the CDR3 reads CASSFTGGKTQYF. For the CDR3, the DNA is TGTGCCAGCAGCTTTACAGGGGGAAAGACCCAGTACTTC.